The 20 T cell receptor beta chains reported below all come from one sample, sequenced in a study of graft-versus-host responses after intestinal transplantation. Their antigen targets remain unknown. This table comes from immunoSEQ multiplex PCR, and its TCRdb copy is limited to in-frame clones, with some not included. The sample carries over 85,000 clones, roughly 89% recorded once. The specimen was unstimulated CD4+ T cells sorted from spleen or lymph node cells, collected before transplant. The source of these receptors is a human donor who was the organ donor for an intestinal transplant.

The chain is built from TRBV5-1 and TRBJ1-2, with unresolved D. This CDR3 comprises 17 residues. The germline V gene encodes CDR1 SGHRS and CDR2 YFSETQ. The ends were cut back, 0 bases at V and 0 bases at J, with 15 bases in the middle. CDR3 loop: CASSLGAAKLANYGYTF. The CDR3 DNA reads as TGCGCCAGCAGCTTGGGGGCAGCCAAGTTAGCTAACTATGGCTACACCTTC.

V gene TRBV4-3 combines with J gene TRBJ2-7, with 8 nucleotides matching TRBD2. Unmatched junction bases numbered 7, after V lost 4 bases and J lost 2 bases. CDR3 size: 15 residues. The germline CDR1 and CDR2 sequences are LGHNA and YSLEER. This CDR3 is CASSLGGSGAYEQYF. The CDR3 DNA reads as TGCGCCAGCAGCCTTGGAGGTAGCGGGGCCTACGAGCAGTACTTC.

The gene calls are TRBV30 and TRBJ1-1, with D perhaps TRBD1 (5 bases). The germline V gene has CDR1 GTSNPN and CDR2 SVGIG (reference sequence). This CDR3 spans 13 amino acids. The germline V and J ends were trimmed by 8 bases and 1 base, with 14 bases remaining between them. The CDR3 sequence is CAPGGKGNTEAFF. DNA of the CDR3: TGTGCCCCCGGGGGGAAAGGGAACACTGAAGCTTTCTTT.

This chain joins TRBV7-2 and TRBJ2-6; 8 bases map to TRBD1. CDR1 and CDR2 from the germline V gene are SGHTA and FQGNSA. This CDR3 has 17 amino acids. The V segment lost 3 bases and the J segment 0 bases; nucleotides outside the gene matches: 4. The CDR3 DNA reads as TGTGCCAGCAGCTTCCGGACAGGGACCTCTGGGGCCAACGTCCTGACTTTC. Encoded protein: CASSFRTGTSGANVLTF.

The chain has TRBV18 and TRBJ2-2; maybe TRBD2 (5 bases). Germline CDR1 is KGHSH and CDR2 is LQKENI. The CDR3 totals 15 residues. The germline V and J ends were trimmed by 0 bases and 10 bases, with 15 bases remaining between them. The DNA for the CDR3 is TGTGCCAGCTCACCACCGATCGGGTGGGAGAAGGAGCTGTTTTTT. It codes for CASSPPIGWEKELFF.

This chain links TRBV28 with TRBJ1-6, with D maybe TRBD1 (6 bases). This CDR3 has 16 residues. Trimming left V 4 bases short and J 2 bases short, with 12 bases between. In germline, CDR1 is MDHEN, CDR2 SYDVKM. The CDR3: CASSSGVGTYNSPLHF. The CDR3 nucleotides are TGTGCCAGCAGTTCAGGGGTTGGAACCTATAATTCACCCCTCCACTTT.

The CDR3 coding sequence is TGTGCCAGCAGCCCAAGTCGGGTGGTTTCTTCAAAACTGTTTTTT. Its protein product is CASSPSRVVSSKLFF. The chain recombines TRBV7-9 with TRBJ1-4, with D uncertain. V was shortened by 5 bases and J by 10 bases, with 20 bases between the two germline ends. This CDR3 contains 15 residues. Germline-derived CDR1 and CDR2 are SEHNR and FQNEAQ (reference sequence).

This CDR3 reads CASSIGTGRPTDTQYF. DNA for the CDR3: TGTGCCAGCAGTATCGGGACAGGGAGGCCCACAGATACGCAGTATTTT. This chain links TRBV6-6 with TRBJ2-3; TRBD1 agrees at 9 bases. The CDR3 spans 16 residues. The junction had 8 bases not matched to a gene; V was cut back by 5 bases and J by 2 bases. From germline, CDR1 is MNHNY and CDR2 SVGAGI (reference sequence).

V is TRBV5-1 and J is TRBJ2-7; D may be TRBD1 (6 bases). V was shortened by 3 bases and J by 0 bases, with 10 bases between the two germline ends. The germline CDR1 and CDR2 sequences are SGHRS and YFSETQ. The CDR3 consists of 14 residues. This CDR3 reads CASSSRTASYEQYF. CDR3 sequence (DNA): TGCGCCAGCAGCTCAAGGACAGCCTCCTACGAGCAGTACTTC.

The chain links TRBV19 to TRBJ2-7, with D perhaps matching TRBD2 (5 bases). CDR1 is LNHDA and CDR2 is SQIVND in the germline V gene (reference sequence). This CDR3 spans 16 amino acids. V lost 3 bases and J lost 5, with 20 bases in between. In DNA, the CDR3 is TGTGCCAGTAGTATTAGTGGGTATCGAGGGCTCCACGAGCAGTACTTC. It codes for CASSISGYRGLHEQYF.

CDR3 nucleotides: TGTGCCAGCAGTTCTAGTAGGGAGACCCAGTACTTC. It yields the protein CASSSSRETQYF. The J gene is TRBJ2-5, the V gene TRBV6-5; D not certain. The V end was cut by 4 bases, the J end by 5 bases, with 8 bases between. This CDR3 has 12 residues. The V gene's germline CDR1 is MNHEY and CDR2 SVGAGI.

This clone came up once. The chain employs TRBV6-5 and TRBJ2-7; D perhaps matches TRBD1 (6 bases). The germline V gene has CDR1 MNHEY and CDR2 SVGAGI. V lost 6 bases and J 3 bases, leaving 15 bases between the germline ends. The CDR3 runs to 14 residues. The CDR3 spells CASSPRTASYEQYF. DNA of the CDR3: TGTGCCAGCAGCCCTCGGACAGCTAGCTACGAGCAGTACTTC.

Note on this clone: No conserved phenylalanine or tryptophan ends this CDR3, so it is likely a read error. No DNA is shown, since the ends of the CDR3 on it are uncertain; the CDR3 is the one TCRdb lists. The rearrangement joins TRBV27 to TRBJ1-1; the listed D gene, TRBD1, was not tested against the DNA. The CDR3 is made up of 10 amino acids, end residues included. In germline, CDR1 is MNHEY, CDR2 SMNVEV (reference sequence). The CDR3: CASSLRRTGD.

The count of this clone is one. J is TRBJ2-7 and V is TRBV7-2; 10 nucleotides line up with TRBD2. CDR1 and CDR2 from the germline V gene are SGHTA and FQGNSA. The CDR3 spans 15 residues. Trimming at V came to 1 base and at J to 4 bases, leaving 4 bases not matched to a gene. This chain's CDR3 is CASSLVELAGYEQYF. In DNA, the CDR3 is TGTGCCAGCAGCTTAGTGGAACTAGCGGGGTACGAGCAGTACTTC.

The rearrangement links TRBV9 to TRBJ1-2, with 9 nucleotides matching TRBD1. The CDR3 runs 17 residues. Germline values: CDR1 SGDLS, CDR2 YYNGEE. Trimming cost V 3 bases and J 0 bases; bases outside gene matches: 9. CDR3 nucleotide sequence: TGTGCCAGCAGCGGATGGACAGGGGCGAGGACTAACTATGGCTACACCTTC. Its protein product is CASSGWTGARTNYGYTF.

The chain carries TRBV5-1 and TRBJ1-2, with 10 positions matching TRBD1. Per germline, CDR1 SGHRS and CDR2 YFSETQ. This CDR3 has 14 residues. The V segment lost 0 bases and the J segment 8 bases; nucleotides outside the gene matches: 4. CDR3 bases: TGCGCCAGCAGCTTGGGACAGGGGGCGGAAGGCTACACCTTC. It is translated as CASSLGQGAEGYTF. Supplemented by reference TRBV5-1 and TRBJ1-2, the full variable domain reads KAGVTQTPRYLIKTRGQQVTLSCSPISGHRSVSWYQQTPGQGLQFLFEYFSETQRNKGNFPGRFSGRQFSNSRSEMNVSTLELGDSALYLCASSLGQGAEGYTFGSGTRLTVV.

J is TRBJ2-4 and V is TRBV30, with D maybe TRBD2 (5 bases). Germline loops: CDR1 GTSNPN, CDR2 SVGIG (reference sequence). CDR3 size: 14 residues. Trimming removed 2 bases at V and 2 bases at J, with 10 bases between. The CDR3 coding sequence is TGTGCCTGGAGTAGATCCGGGACCAAAAACATTCAGTACTTC. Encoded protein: CAWSRSGTKNIQYF.

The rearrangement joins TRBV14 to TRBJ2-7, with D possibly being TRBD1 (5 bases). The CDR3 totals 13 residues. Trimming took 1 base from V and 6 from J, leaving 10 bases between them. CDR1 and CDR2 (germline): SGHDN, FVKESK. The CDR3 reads CASSQALQGEQYF. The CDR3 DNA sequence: TGTGCCAGCAGCCAAGCCCTCCAGGGCGAGCAGTACTTC.

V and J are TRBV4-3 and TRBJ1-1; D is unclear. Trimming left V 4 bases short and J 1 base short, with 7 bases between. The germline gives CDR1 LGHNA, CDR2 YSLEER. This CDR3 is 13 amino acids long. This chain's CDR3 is CASSRGGNTEAFF. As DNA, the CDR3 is TGCGCCAGCAGCCGAGGCGGGAACACTGAAGCTTTCTTT.

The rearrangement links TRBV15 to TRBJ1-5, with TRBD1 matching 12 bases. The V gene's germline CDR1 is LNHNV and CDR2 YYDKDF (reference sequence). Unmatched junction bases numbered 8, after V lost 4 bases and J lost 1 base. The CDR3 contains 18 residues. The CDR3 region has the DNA TGTGCCACCAGCACCGGGACAGGGGGCGGGGGAAGCAATCAGCCCCAGCATTTT. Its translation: CATSTGTGGGGSNQPQHF.